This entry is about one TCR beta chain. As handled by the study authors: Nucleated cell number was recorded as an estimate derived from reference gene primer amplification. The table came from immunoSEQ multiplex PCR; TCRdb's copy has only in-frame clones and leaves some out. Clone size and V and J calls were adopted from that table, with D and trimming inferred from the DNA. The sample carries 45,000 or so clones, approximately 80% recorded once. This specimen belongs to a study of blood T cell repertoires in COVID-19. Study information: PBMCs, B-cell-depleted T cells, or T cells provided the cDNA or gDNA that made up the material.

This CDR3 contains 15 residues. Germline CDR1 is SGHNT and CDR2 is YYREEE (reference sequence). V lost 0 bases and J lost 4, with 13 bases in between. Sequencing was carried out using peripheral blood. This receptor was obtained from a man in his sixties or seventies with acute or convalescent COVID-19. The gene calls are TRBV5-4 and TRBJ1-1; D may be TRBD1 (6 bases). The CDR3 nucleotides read TGTGCCAGCAGCTTGGACAGGGCACGCATCACTGAAGCTTTCTTT. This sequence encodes CASSLDRARITEAFF.